One sample yielded the 20 T cell receptor beta chains listed below, sequenced in a study of T-cell reconstitution after alpha-beta-depleted transplantation in children. Preparation of the TCRbeta library was carried out with unique molecular identifiers. One entry per CDR3 protein results from TCRdb running MiXCR on the PCR reads. Found here are over 90,000 distinct CDR3 sequences, around 7% of them singletons; the top ten hold 15% to 20%. The material sequenced was PBMCs, taken before TCRalphabeta/CD19-depleted stem cell transplant. The receptor set was obtained from a boy between 2 and 10 years old with acute lymphoblastic leukemia, due to receive a stem cell transplant.

This clonotype was found many times. The V gene is TRBV20-1, the J gene TRBJ2-1; TRBD1 aligns across 9 bases. Germline V gene sequence: CDR1 DFQATT, CDR2 SNEGSKA (reference sequence). The CDR3 has 13 residues. Unmatched junction bases numbered 3, after V lost 8 bases and J lost 1 base. CDR3 in amino acids: CSLTGGSYNEQFF. The CDR3 DNA follows: TGCAGTCTGACAGGGGGTTCCTACAATGAGCAGTTCTTC.

This clonotype showed up many times. This chain connects TRBV2 to TRBJ2-3; D perhaps matches TRBD2 (7 bases). V was pared by 6 bases and J by 6 bases, with 25 bases between. The CDR3 length is 17 residues. CDR1 is SNHLY, CDR2 FYNNEI, per germline. The CDR3 DNA reads TGTGCCAGCAGAACTGATGAGGGGGGGGCGCGTTGGGATACGCAGTATTTT. Translation gives CASRTDEGGARWDTQYF.

This clonotype was detected ten times or more. The chain recombines TRBV7-8 with TRBJ2-7, with a weak D call TRBD2 (5 bases). This CDR3 is 17 amino acids long. Germline CDR1 reads SGHVS; CDR2 reads FQNEAQ. Trimming pared 6 bases from V and 0 bases from J, leaving 21 bases between. The DNA for the CDR3 is TGTGCCAGCAGACTTATGGGGAGAGGGTGGGGCTCCTACGAGCAGTACTTC. It translates to CASRLMGRGWGSYEQYF. The whole variable domain, remainder taken from reference TRBV7-8 and TRBJ2-7, is GAGVSQSPRYKVAKRGQDVALRCDPISGHVSLFWYQQALGQGPEFLTYFQNEAQLDKSGLPSDRFFAERPEGSVSTLKIQRTQQEDSAVYLCASRLMGRGWGSYEQYFGPGTRLTVT.

There are a few counts of this clonotype. The rearrangement joins TRBV27 to TRBJ2-1, with 7 bases that match TRBD1. Germline assignment: CDR1 MNHEY and CDR2 SMNVEV (reference sequence). The CDR3 has 18 amino acids. The V gene end was trimmed by 4 bases and the J gene end by 0 bases; junction bases not matched to a gene: 12. CDR3 amino acids: CASSSGQAVLSSYNEQFF. The CDR3 DNA is TGTGCCAGCAGTTCTGGACAGGCCGTCCTCAGCTCCTACAATGAGCAGTTCTTC.

This clonotype appeared many times. The rearrangement uses TRBV7-9 and TRBJ1-1; D perhaps matches TRBD1 (6 bases). This CDR3 is built from 13 residues. V shed 8 bases and J shed 4 bases, with 14 bases lying between them. Germline V lookup: CDR1 SEHNR, CDR2 FQNEAQ (reference sequence). The CDR3 here is CASGTQGVTEAFF. The CDR3 nucleotides read TGTGCCAGCGGTACACAGGGCGTCACTGAAGCTTTCTTT.

This clonotype appeared many times. This chain joins TRBV18 and TRBJ2-5; D ambiguous. There are 13 residues in the CDR3. Trimming pared 3 bases from V and 5 bases from J, leaving 10 bases between. Germline lookup yields CDR1 KGHSH and CDR2 LQKENI. The CDR3 loop reads CASSPLGEETQYF. CDR3 in DNA: TGTGCCAGCTCACCTCTAGGCGAGGAGACCCAGTACTTC. The full variable domain, with the rest looked up from reference TRBV18 and TRBJ2-5, is NAGVMQNPRHLVRRRGQEARLRCSPMKGHSHVYWYRQLPEEGLKFMVYLQKENIIDESGMPKERFSAEFPKEGPSILRIQQVVRGDSAAYFCASSPLGEETQYFGPGTRLLVL.

The rearrangement uses TRBV6-1 and TRBJ1-2; 8 bases are a match to TRBD1. From germline, CDR1 is MNHNS and CDR2 SASEGT. The CDR3 is 15 residues long. V lost 6 bases and J lost 2; bases outside the gene matches: 8. CDR3 nucleotide sequence: TGTGCCAGCAGAAATTCAGGGGGCCAAAACTATGGCTACACCTTC. Protein: CASRNSGGQNYGYTF.

The V and J genes are TRBV20-1 and TRBJ2-1, with TRBD1 as a possible D gene (7 bases). Germline lookup yields CDR1 DFQATT and CDR2 SNEGSKA (reference sequence). The CDR3 length is 16 residues. Trimming removed 5 bases at V and 0 bases at J, with 17 bases between. The CDR3, as DNA: TGCAGTGCTCTTCAGGGGGGTCAGGGCTCCTACAATGAGCAGTTCTTC. Its protein product is CSALQGGQGSYNEQFF.

This clonotype has ten or more counts. The J gene is TRBJ1-1, the V gene TRBV5-5; 7 nucleotides match TRBD1. Per germline, CDR1 SGHKS and CDR2 YYEKEE (reference sequence). The CDR3 runs 14 residues. With 0 bases clipped from V and 5 bases from J, the junction kept 4 bases outside the gene matches. The CDR3 is CASSLAPGGTEAFF. In DNA form, the CDR3 reads TGTGCCAGCAGCTTGGCCCCAGGGGGGACTGAAGCTTTCTTT.

In its sample, this clonotype was seen many times. The CDR3 DNA reads TGTGCCAGCAGGCCCACAGAAAACAATGAGCAGTTCTTC. It specifies CASRPTENNEQFF. The V call is TRBV7-2, the J call TRBJ2-1; D unclear. Per the germline V gene, CDR1 is SGHTA and CDR2 is FQGNSA. The CDR3 has 13 amino acids. Trimming took 6 bases from V and 5 from J, leaving 11 bases between them.

As concerns this clonotype: A read error is possible here, since a much larger clone lies one base away. The chain employs TRBV27 and TRBJ2-1; D might be TRBD1 or TRBD2, each matching 6 bases. The germline V gene has CDR1 MNHEY and CDR2 SMNVEV (reference sequence). The CDR3 contains 15 residues. As DNA, the CDR3 is TGTGCCAACAGTTTAGACGGGGGCCCTTTCGGGGAGCAGTTCTTC. Its translation is CANSLDGGPFGEQFF.

This clonotype has a handful of counts. The V gene is TRBV20-1, the J gene TRBJ1-5; D possibly corresponds to TRBD1 (5 bases). CDR3 length equals 13 residues. Germline V gene lookup returns CDR1 DFQATT and CDR2 SNEGSKA (reference sequence). The V end lost 3 bases, the J end lost 5 bases, and 11 bases lay between the germline ends. CDR3 in DNA: TGCAGTGCTAGCACCCAGGGCGATCAGCCCCAGCATTTT. It is translated as CSASTQGDQPQHF.

This clonotype was found many times. The chain uses TRBV29-1 and TRBJ1-4; no clear D gene. The CDR3 runs to 15 residues. Trimming took off 0 bases at V and 2 bases at J, with 10 bases between the two ends. The germline CDR1 and CDR2 sequences are SQVTM and ANQGSEA. The CDR3 sequence is CSVEDPAGTNEKLFF. Written as DNA, the CDR3 is TGCAGCGTTGAAGATCCCGCCGGCACTAATGAAAAACTGTTTTTT.

This clonotype was picked up a small number of times. The chain combines TRBV10-3 with TRBJ2-4; tentatively, D is TRBD1 or TRBD2 (6 bases each). Germline CDR1 ENHRY, CDR2 SYGVKD. The CDR3 is made up of 17 amino acids. The V and J ends lost 1 base and 8 bases respectively, with 21 bases between them. This chain's CDR3 is CAISEWSPGVSGDIQYF. The CDR3 nucleotides are TGTGCCATCAGTGAGTGGTCCCCAGGGGTTTCGGGAGACATTCAGTACTTC.

This clonotype occurred many times. The chain combines TRBV11-2 with TRBJ1-1; D uncertain. CDR3 length: 13 amino acids. V was clipped by 2 bases and J by 1 base, with 5 bases between them. The germline gives CDR1 SGHAT, CDR2 FQNNGV. Written as DNA, the CDR3 is TGTGCCAGCAGCTTAAGGGAGAACACTGAAGCTTTCTTT. Its translation: CASSLRENTEAFF. Looking up the rest from reference TRBV11-2 and TRBJ1-1 gives the full variable domain: EAGVAQSPRYKIIEKRQSVAFWCNPISGHATLYWYQQILGQGPKLLIQFQNNGVVDDSQLPKDRFSAERLKGVDSTLKIQPAKLEDSAVYLCASSLRENTEAFFGQGTRLTVV.

This clonotype was found a few times. The chain has TRBV11-2 and TRBJ2-1; weak D call: TRBD2 (7 bases). The V gene lost 6 bases and the J gene lost 7 bases, with 19 bases spanning the gap. CDR3 size: 15 residues. Germline loops: CDR1 SGHAT, CDR2 FQNNGV. CDR3 residues: CASRLGGPGGNEQFF. CDR3 nucleotide sequence: TGTGCCAGCAGGCTAGGGGGGCCCGGGGGGAATGAGCAGTTCTTC. Variable domain in full (rest from reference TRBV11-2 and TRBJ2-1): EAGVAQSPRYKIIEKRQSVAFWCNPISGHATLYWYQQILGQGPKLLIQFQNNGVVDDSQLPKDRFSAERLKGVDSTLKIQPAKLEDSAVYLCASRLGGPGGNEQFFGPGTRLTVL.

At least ten counts were recorded for this clonotype. The rearrangement links TRBV5-4 to TRBJ2-1; 8 bases agree with TRBD2. Per the germline V gene, CDR1 is SGHNT and CDR2 is YYREEE (reference sequence). CDR3 length: 15 amino acids. J lost 5 bases, V lost 4 bases, and 8 bases had no gene match. CDR3 in DNA: TGTGCCAGCAGCCGCCGCGGGGGGCAGAACAATGAGCAGTTCTTC. As protein: CASSRRGGQNNEQFF.

This clonotype was seen at least ten times. J is TRBJ2-7 and V is TRBV27; D uncertain. V lost 4 bases to trimming and J lost 4 bases, with 5 bases between them. The CDR3 covers 11 residues. Germline CDR1 MNHEY, CDR2 SMNVEV (reference sequence). CDR3 protein: CASSSRYEQYF. In DNA, the CDR3 is TGTGCCAGCAGTTCCCGATACGAGCAGTACTTC.

Points on this clonotype: A read error may produce the germline difference seen at one junction end. V usage is TRBV20-1 and J usage is TRBJ2-3; D might be TRBD2 (6 bases). CDR3 length equals 14 residues. CDR1 is DFQATT, CDR2 SNEGSKA, per germline (reference sequence). CDR3 nucleotides: TGCAGTACTAGACCCCGGGACTTCACAGATACGCAGTATTTT. This encodes CSTRPRDFTDTQYF.

This clonotype was recorded at least ten times. The chain couples TRBV5-1 to TRBJ2-5, with D hard to call. The germline V gene has CDR1 SGHRS and CDR2 YFSETQ. The CDR3 consists of 13 residues. With 0 bases removed from V and 2 bases from J, the gap between germline ends came to 5 bases. CDR3 protein: CASSLDTQETQYF. For the CDR3, the DNA is TGCGCCAGCAGCTTGGACACTCAAGAGACCCAGTACTTC. Based on the CDR3 plus reference TRBV5-1 and TRBJ2-5, the full variable domain is KAGVTQTPRYLIKTRGQQVTLSCSPISGHRSVSWYQQTPGQGLQFLFEYFSETQRNKGNFPGRFSGRQFSNSRSEMNVSTLELGDSALYLCASSLDTQETQYFGPGTRLLVL.